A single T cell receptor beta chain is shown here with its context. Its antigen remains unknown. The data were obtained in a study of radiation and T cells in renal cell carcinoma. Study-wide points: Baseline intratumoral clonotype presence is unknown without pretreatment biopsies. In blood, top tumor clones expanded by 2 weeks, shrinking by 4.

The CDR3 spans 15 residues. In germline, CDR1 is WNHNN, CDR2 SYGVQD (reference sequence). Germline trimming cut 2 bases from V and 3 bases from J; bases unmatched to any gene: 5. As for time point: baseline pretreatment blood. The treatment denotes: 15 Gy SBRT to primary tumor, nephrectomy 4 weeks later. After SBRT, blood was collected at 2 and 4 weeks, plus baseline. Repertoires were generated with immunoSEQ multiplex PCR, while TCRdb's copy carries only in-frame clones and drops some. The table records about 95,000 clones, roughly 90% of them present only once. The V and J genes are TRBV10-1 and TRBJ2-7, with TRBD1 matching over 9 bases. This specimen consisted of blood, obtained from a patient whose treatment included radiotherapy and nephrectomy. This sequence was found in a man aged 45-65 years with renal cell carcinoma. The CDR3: CASSEGTGILYEQYF. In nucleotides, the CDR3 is TGCGCCAGCAGTGAGGGGACAGGGATTCTCTACGAGCAGTACTTC.